Reported below is one T cell receptor (beta chain). Its antigen remains unknown. The germline V gene encodes CDR1 MNHEY and CDR2 SVGAGI. The CDR3 runs 15 residues. V lost 5 bases and J 0 bases, leaving 14 bases between the germline ends. The data stem from a study of siplizumab effects on memory and regulatory T cells. The study's findings and limits: Major contributors to the alloresponse seemed to be naive T cells, which also appeared more diverse than memory cells. Treg origin accounted for an average of around 69% of mappable alloreactive CD4+ clones with siplizumab and roughly 26% in controls.

The table came from immunoSEQ multiplex PCR; TCRdb's copy has only in-frame clones and leaves some out. The table shows more than 85,000 clones, with 92% occurring only once. This rearrangement joins TRBV6-5 to TRBJ2-7; D is unresolved. The sample comprised Tregs sorted from blood. This clonotype was sampled from a human donor in good health. Here the CDR3 reads CASSRTPGISYEQYF. The CDR3 DNA reads as TGTGCCAGCAGTCGTACACCAGGTATCTCCTACGAGCAGTACTTC.